A single sample is the source of the 15 T cell receptor beta chains below, sequenced in a study of blood T cell repertoires in COVID-19. Libraries were prepared by immunoSEQ multiplex PCR; TCRdb keeps only in-frame clonotypes and omits some of them. The profile shows about 190,000 clones, more than 75% of them singletons. The sequencing sample was made of peripheral blood. The receptors originated from a woman aged 55-75 years with COVID-19, enrolled during active disease.

V is TRBV28 and J is TRBJ1-1, with D tentatively TRBD1 (5 bases). This CDR3 has 16 residues. Trimming removed 3 bases at V and 4 bases at J, with 18 bases between. The germline gives CDR1 MDHEN, CDR2 SYDVKM. This CDR3 is CASSFGTDGGSTEAFF. The CDR3 bases are TGTGCCAGCAGTTTTGGTACAGACGGGGGTAGCACTGAAGCTTTCTTT.

V and J are TRBV6-1 and TRBJ2-4; a possible D gene is TRBD2 (6 bases). The CDR3 is 13 amino acids. Germline CDR1 and CDR2: MNHNS and SASEGT. Trimming removed 2 bases at V and 11 bases at J, with 13 bases between. CDR3: CASSESRAGVQYF. The CDR3 DNA reads TGTGCCAGCAGTGAATCAAGAGCGGGCGTTCAGTACTTC.

The rearrangement uses TRBV9 and TRBJ2-1, with D possibly matching TRBD2 (6 bases). Germline CDR1 reads SGDLS; CDR2 reads YYNGEE. The CDR3 sequence is 13 residues long. With 3 bases removed from V and 9 bases from J, the gap between germline ends came to 13 bases. The CDR3 is CASSAGTDGEQFF. The CDR3 region has the DNA TGTGCCAGCAGCGCAGGGACTGACGGTGAGCAGTTCTTC.

V and J are TRBV28 and TRBJ1-5, with TRBD1 identical over 7 bases. V was pared by 10 bases and J by 5 bases, with 5 bases of the junction left unmatched. The CDR3 sequence is 12 residues long. Germline-derived CDR1 and CDR2 are MDHEN and SYDVKM. The CDR3 DNA is TGTGCCACCAGACAGGGCCATCAGCCCCAGCATTTT. Translated: CATRQGHQPQHF.

This rearrangement joins TRBV29-1 to TRBJ2-1, with D maybe TRBD1 (6 bases). This CDR3 contains 14 residues. Germline CDR1 and CDR2: SQVTM and ANQGSEA. V dropped 7 bases and J dropped 8 bases, with 21 bases sitting between them. DNA for the CDR3: TGCAGCGCCTGGACAAGGGGGAGACGGTATGAGCAGTTCTTC. Its protein product is CSAWTRGRRYEQFF.

DNA of the CDR3: TGTGCCAGCAGTGAACCCATAGCGGGGAACTACAATGAGCAGTTCTTC. Its translation is CASSEPIAGNYNEQFF. V usage is TRBV6-1 and J usage is TRBJ2-1; TRBD2 matches 8 bases. The V gene's germline CDR1 is MNHNS and CDR2 SASEGT. CDR3 size: 16 residues. V dropped 2 bases and J dropped 3; count of bases not matched to a gene: 6.

This clone was counted a few times. The rearrangement links TRBV6-6 to TRBJ1-1; D unclear. Trimming removed 1 base at V and 8 bases at J, with 8 bases between. The CDR3 consists of 12 residues. CDR1 MNHNY and CDR2 SVGAGI come from the germline V gene (reference sequence). CDR3 coding DNA: TGTGCCAGCAGTTACTTGACGACAGAAGCTTTCTTT. Its protein product is CASSYLTTEAFF.

This clone appeared once. The chain combines TRBV19 with TRBJ1-4; D may be TRBD1 (5 bases). Trimming removed 5 bases from V and 8 bases from J, with 15 bases in between. Germline-derived CDR1 and CDR2 are LNHDA and SQIVND (reference sequence). The CDR3 has 14 residues. CDR3 coding DNA: TGTGCCAGTAGTGTGGGGGGGGAGGGCGAAAAACTGTTTTTT. It is translated as CASSVGGEGEKLFF.

Concerning this clone itself: Different DNA sequences within this sample yield the same CDR3. The J gene is TRBJ2-2, the V gene TRBV5-1; 8 bases match TRBD1. The CDR3 is made up of 15 amino acids. Germline V CDR1 and CDR2: SGHRS, YFSETQ. V dropped 0 bases and J dropped 6; count of bases not matched to a gene: 4. The CDR3 DNA reads as TGCGCCAGCAGCTTGGGGCAGGGGGCCGCCGGGGAGCTGTTTTTT. Its translation is CASSLGQGAAGELFF.

V is TRBV6-5 and J is TRBJ1-1, with D perhaps matching TRBD1 (6 bases). The V end lost 2 bases, the J end lost 4 bases, and 14 bases lay between the germline ends. This CDR3 is built from 15 residues. In germline, CDR1 is MNHEY, CDR2 SVGAGI. The CDR3 sequence is CASSYEGGRGTEAFF. The CDR3 nucleotides read TGTGCCAGCAGTTACGAAGGGGGTAGAGGCACTGAAGCTTTCTTT.

The chain employs TRBV11-3 and TRBJ1-6; 7 bases match TRBD1. Germline V CDR1 and CDR2: SGHNT, YENEEA. This CDR3 spans 15 amino acids. V trimming: 3 bases; J trimming: 5 bases; junction bases outside the gene matches: 4. CDR3 loop: CASSLDGTDNSPLHF. CDR3 DNA sequence: TGTGCCAGCAGCTTGGATGGGACAGATAATTCACCCCTCCACTTT.

The chain uses TRBV18 and TRBJ1-1; 7 nucleotides match TRBD1. CDR3 length: 17 amino acids. V shed 3 bases and J 0 bases; nucleotides not matched to a gene: 10. The germline gives CDR1 KGHSH, CDR2 LQKENI. The CDR3 protein is CASSPTRVQGVNTEAFF. The CDR3, as DNA: TGTGCCAGCTCACCTACGCGCGTCCAGGGGGTGAACACTGAAGCTTTCTTT.

The CDR3, as DNA: TGTGCCAGCAGCTTGGGTACAGGGGTTGGGACAGATACGCAGTATTTT. This gives the protein CASSLGTGVGTDTQYF. V is TRBV5-4 and J is TRBJ2-3, with 7 nucleotides matching TRBD1. V shed 0 bases and J 3 bases; nucleotides not matched to a gene: 7. CDR3 length equals 16 residues. Germline CDR1 and CDR2: SGHNT and YYREEE (reference sequence).

This clone was counted between two and nine times. The chain joins TRBV6-5 to TRBJ1-5; TRBD1 might be the D (5 bases). The CDR3 is 14 residues long. Between the trimmed V and J ends, which lost 7 bases and 4 bases, there was a span of 14 bases. Germline V gene sequence: CDR1 MNHEY, CDR2 SVGAGI. The CDR3 loop reads CASTRAGGNQPQHF. The CDR3 DNA sequence: TGTGCCAGCACCCGGGCCGGGGGTAATCAGCCCCAGCATTTT.

The V call is TRBV9, the J call TRBJ2-2; TRBD2 matches 9 bases. The germline V gene encodes CDR1 SGDLS and CDR2 YYNGEE. With V trimmed by 2 bases and J by 5 bases, 4 bases remained unmatched. The CDR3 covers 15 residues. The CDR3 is CASSVGGGVTGELFF. CDR3 sequence (DNA): TGTGCCAGCAGCGTTGGCGGGGGGGTAACCGGGGAGCTGTTTTTT.